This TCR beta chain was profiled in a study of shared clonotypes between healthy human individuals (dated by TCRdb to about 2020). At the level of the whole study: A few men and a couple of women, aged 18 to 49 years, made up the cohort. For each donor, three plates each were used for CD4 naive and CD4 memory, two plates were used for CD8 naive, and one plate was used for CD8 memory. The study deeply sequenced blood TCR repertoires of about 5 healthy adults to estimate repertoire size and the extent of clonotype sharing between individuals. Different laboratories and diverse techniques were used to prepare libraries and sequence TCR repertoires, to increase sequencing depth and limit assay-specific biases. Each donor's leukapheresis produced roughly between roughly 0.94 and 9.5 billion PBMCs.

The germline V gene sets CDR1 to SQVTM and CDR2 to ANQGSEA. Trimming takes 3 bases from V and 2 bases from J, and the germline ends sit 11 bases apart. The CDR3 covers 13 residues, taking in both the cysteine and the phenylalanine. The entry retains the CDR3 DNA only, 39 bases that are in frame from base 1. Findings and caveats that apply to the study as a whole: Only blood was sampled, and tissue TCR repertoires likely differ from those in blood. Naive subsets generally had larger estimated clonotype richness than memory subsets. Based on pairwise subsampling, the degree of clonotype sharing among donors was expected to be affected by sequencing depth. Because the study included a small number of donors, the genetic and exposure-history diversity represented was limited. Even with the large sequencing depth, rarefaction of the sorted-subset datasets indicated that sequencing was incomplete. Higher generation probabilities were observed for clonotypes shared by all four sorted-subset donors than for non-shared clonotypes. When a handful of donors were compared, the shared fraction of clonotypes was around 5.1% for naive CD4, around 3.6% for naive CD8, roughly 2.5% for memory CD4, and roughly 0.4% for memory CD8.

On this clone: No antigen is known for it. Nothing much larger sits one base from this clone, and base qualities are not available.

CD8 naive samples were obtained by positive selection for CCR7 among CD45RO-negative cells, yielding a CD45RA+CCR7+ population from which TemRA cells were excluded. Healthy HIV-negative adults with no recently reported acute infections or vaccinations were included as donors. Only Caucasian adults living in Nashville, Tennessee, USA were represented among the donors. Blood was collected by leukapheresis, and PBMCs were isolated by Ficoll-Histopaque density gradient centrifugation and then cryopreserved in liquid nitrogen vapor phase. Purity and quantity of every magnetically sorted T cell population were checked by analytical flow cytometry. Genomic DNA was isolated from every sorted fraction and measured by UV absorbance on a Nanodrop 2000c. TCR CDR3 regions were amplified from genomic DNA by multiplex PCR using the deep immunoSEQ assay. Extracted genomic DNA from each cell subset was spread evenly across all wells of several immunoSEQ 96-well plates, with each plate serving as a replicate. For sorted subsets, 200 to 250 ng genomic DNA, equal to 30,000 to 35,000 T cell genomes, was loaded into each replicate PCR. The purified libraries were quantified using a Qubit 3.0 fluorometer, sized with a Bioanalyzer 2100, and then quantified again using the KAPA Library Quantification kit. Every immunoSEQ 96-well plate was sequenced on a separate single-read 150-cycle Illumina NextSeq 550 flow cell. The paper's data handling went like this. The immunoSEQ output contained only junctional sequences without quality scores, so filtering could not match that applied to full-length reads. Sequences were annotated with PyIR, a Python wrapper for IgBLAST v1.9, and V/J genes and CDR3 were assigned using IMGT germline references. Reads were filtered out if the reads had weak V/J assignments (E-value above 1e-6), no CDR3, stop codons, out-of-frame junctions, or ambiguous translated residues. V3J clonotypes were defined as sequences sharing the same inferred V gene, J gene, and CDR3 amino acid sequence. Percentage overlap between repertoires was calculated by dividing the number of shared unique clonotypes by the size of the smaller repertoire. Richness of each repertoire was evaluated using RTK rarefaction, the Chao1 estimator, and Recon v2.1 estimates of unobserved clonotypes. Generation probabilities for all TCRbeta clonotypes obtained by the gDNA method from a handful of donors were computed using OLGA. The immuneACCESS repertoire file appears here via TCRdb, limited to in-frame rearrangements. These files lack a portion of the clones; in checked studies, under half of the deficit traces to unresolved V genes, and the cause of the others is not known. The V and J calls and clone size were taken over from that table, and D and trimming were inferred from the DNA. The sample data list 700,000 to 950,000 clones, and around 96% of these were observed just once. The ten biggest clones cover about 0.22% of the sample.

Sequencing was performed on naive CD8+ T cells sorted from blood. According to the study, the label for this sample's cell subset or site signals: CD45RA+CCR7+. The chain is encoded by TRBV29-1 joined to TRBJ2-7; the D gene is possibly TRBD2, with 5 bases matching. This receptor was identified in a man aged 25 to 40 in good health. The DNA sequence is TGCAGCGTTGAGAGGGAATCGCCCTACGAGCAGTACTTC. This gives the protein CSVERESPYEQYF.